What follows describes a single T cell receptor (beta chain). These data originate in a study of T cell responses to AZD1222 COVID-19 vaccine. Trimming took off 6 bases at V and 0 bases at J, with 9 bases between the two ends. CDR3 length: 14 amino acids. Germline V gene lookup returns CDR1 MDHEN and CDR2 SYDVKM. Only in-frame clones appear in the TCRdb table, and some are missing; sequencing was by immunoSEQ multiplex PCR. This table holds fewer than 120,000 clones, about 90% found once. The TCR sequence derives from an adult in good health. The source material was peripheral blood, sampled on day 0 of AZD1222 vaccination. The V gene is TRBV28, the J gene TRBJ1-5; no definite D call. CDR3: CASREVYSNQPQHF. In nucleotides, the CDR3 is TGTGCCAGCAGGGAAGTGTATAGCAATCAGCCCCAGCATTTT.